Sequencing of this TCR beta chain was carried out in a study of cytomegalovirus exposure and HLA in healthy donors. When sampled, the donors appeared nominally healthy, though they likely had unrecorded immune exposures. Broader study findings: Serostatus for CMV was the only available immune exposure information. A later analysis linked about 17,000 TCR beta sequences to HLA alleles at 0.05 false discovery rate. It was reported that TCR beta sequences correctly inferred the HLA-A and HLA-B alleles for most subjects.

On this clone: Its specificity is unknown.

The PCR employed 60 Vbeta primers together with 13 Jbeta primers. The table came from immunoSEQ multiplex PCR; TCRdb's copy has only in-frame clones and leaves some out. The data hold 150,000 to 250,000 clones, with 75% to 85% observed a single time. CDR3 length equals 15 residues. Trimming at V came to 6 bases and at J to 2 bases, leaving 6 bases not matched to a gene. Germline lookup yields CDR1 MNHEY and CDR2 SVGAGI. The sequencing input was PBMCs. The clonotype was recovered from a woman aged 45-60 years in good health and CMV-seronegative. V is TRBV6-5 and J is TRBJ1-2, with 10 nucleotides matching TRBD1. The CDR3 region has the DNA TGTGCCAGCAGGGGCGACAGGGGGCGCAACTATGGCTACACCTTC. It codes for CASRGDRGRNYGYTF.